The 32 T cell receptor beta chains presented below share a single source sample, sequenced in a study of T-cell reconstitution after alpha-beta-depleted transplantation in children. During its preparation, the TCRbeta library received unique molecular identifiers. TCRdb reprocessed the PCR reads via MiXCR and lists one record per CDR3 protein. This table has approximately 270,000 distinct CDR3 sequences, 9.9% appearing once. The sequences come from PBMCs from the stem cell graft donor, collected from the stem cell graft. These receptors originate from a human donor who donated a stem cell graft to a child with SCID.

V usage is TRBV5-1 and J usage is TRBJ2-1; 10 bases agree with TRBD1. Germline assignment: CDR1 SGHRS and CDR2 YFSETQ. J gave up 7 bases and V 4 bases, and 14 bases lay outside the gene matches. This CDR3 contains 17 residues. This CDR3 reads CASSPSAGDRGPNEQFF. The DNA of the CDR3 is TGCGCCAGCAGCCCCTCGGCGGGGGACAGGGGACCGAATGAGCAGTTCTTC. Based on the CDR3 plus reference TRBV5-1 and TRBJ2-1, the full variable domain is KAGVTQTPRYLIKTRGQQVTLSCSPISGHRSVSWYQQTPGQGLQFLFEYFSETQRNKGNFPGRFSGRQFSNSRSEMNVSTLELGDSALYLCASSPSAGDRGPNEQFFGPGTRLTVL.

This chain uses TRBV19 with TRBJ1-6; weak D call: TRBD1 (6 bases). Trimming took 3 bases from V and 7 from J, leaving 10 bases between them. The germline gives CDR1 LNHDA, CDR2 SQIVND (reference sequence). The CDR3 loop spans 14 amino acids. DNA of the CDR3: TGTGCCAGTAGTATGGGGACATCCAATTCACCCCTCCACTTT. It translates to CASSMGTSNSPLHF. The complete variable domain, with remaining parts taken from reference TRBV19 and TRBJ1-6, reads DGGITQSPKYLFRKEGQNVTLSCEQNLNHDAMYWYRQDPGQGLRLIYYSQIVNDFQKGDIAEGYSVSREKKESFPLTVTSAQKNPTAFYLCASSMGTSNSPLHFGNGTRLTVT.

This clonotype was seen ten or more times. V and J are TRBV29-1 and TRBJ1-2; D remains ambiguous. Looked up from germline, CDR1 is SQVTM and CDR2 is ANQGSEA. V dropped 0 bases and J dropped 9 bases, with 11 bases sitting between them. The CDR3 consists of 12 residues. The CDR3 here is CSVEDPNISYTF. The CDR3 nucleotides are TGCAGCGTTGAAGACCCCAACATCAGCTACACCTTC. The full variable domain, in which reference TRBV29-1 and TRBJ1-2 provide the parts outside the CDR3, is SAVISQKPSRDICQRGTSLTIQCQVDSQVTMMFWYRQQPGQSLTLIATANQGSEATYESGFVIDKFPISRPNLTFSTLTVSNMSPEDSSIYLCSVEDPNISYTFGSGTRLTVV.

This clonotype was recorded a few times. The DNA of the CDR3 is TGCGCCAGCAGCTGGAATCCGGGACAGGAGAACACTGAAGCTTTCTTT. It is translated as CASSWNPGQENTEAFF. V usage is TRBV5-1 and J usage is TRBJ1-1; 8 bases map to TRBD1. CDR3 size: 16 residues. Per the germline V gene, CDR1 is SGHRS and CDR2 is YFSETQ. V shed 3 bases, J shed 1 base, and the junction held 8 bases outside the gene matches.

Ten or more counts support this clonotype. The rearrangement links TRBV12-3 or TRBV12-4 to TRBJ2-2, with D perhaps TRBD1 or TRBD2 (5 bases each). The CDR3 contains 13 residues. V was cut by 8 bases and J by 4 bases, with 11 bases left in between. The CDR3 protein is CASWMRGTGELFF. CDR3 DNA sequence: TGTGCCAGCTGGATGAGGGGCACCGGGGAGCTGTTTTTT.

This clonotype was detected a few times. The chain links TRBV20-1 to TRBJ1-1; 7 nucleotides align to TRBD1. The CDR3 extends over 14 amino acids. Germline values: CDR1 DFQATT, CDR2 SNEGSKA (reference sequence). CDR3 sequence reads: CSAIQGSSSTEAFF. DNA for the CDR3: TGCAGCGCAATACAGGGGTCGAGTAGCACTGAAGCTTTCTTT.

The chain links TRBV11-2 to TRBJ2-1, with D perhaps TRBD2 (6 bases). The CDR3 contains 13 residues. The ends were cut back, 3 bases at V and 9 bases at J, with 12 bases in the middle. The V gene's germline CDR1 is SGHAT and CDR2 FQNNGV. CDR3 sequence: CASSLGLGGEQFF. In nucleotides, the CDR3 is TGTGCCAGCAGCTTGGGACTTGGCGGTGAGCAGTTCTTC.

The rearrangement uses TRBV7-9 and TRBJ1-6, with a tentative D call TRBD1 (5 bases). CDR3 length equals 12 residues. The V end lost 4 bases, the J end lost 14 bases, and 12 bases lay between the germline ends. Germline lookup yields CDR1 SEHNR and CDR2 FQNEAQ (reference sequence). The CDR3 sequence is CASSSGPGALHF. CDR3 coding DNA: TGTGCCAGCAGCTCGGGACCGGGGGCCCTCCACTTT.

This clonotype was counted ten times or more. CDR3 protein: CATQPEFGDTQYF. The CDR3 DNA follows: TGTGCCACCCAGCCAGAGTTCGGAGATACGCAGTATTTT. The chain combines TRBV15 with TRBJ2-3; D unclear. The V end lost 8 bases, the J end lost 5 bases, and 14 bases lay between the germline ends. The CDR3 contains 13 residues. Per germline, CDR1 LNHNV and CDR2 YYDKDF (reference sequence).

The J gene is TRBJ2-1, the V gene TRBV3-1; D may be TRBD2 (7 bases). V lost 8 bases, J lost 11 bases, and 13 bases lay in between. The CDR3 runs to 11 residues. The germline gives CDR1 LGHDT, CDR2 YNNKEL (reference sequence). DNA for the CDR3: TGTGCCAGCTGGGGGGGCGCGAAGCAGTTCTTC. Translated: CASWGGAKQFF.

This clonotype was detected ten times or more. The chain employs TRBV20-1 and TRBJ1-1; D uncertain. V was pared by 0 bases and J by 10 bases, with 12 bases between. The CDR3 is 12 amino acids. Per the germline V gene, CDR1 is DFQATT and CDR2 is SNEGSKA (reference sequence). The CDR3 spells CSAREGGLGAFF. CDR3 nucleotide sequence: TGCAGTGCTAGAGAAGGAGGACTCGGAGCTTTCTTT.

The chain has TRBV12-3 or TRBV12-4 and TRBJ2-2; D unresolved. This CDR3 has 14 residues. V shed 7 bases and J shed 7 bases, with 16 bases lying between them. The chain's CDR3 is CASITDPPSGELFF. The CDR3 DNA reads TGTGCCAGCATCACTGATCCCCCTAGCGGGGAGCTGTTTTTT.

The gene calls are TRBV20-1 and TRBJ1-6; tentative D call: TRBD1 (5 bases). The germline gives CDR1 DFQATT, CDR2 SNEGSKA (reference sequence). The CDR3 totals 13 residues. Deletions cut 1 base from V and 9 bases from J, with 10 bases between. The CDR3 sequence: CSARGWGSSPLHF. CDR3 coding DNA: TGCAGTGCTAGAGGTTGGGGGTCTTCACCCCTCCACTTT.

This clonotype was detected only a few times. The chain recombines TRBV19 with TRBJ1-2; perhaps TRBD1 as D (6 bases). Germline V gene lookup returns CDR1 LNHDA and CDR2 SQIVND (reference sequence). Trimming cost V 5 bases and J 0 bases, with 10 bases left between them. This CDR3 has 14 residues. This CDR3 reads CASSRQESNYGYTF. The CDR3 nucleotides read TGTGCCAGTAGTCGACAGGAGTCTAACTATGGCTACACCTTC.

Only a few counts were recorded for this clonotype. V gene TRBV5-1 combines with J gene TRBJ1-1; TRBD1 might be the D (5 bases). The V end was cut by 3 bases, the J end by 3 bases, with 15 bases between. The CDR3 spans 15 residues. Germline CDR1 SGHRS, CDR2 YFSETQ. CDR3 DNA sequence: TGCGCCAGCAGCTCGGCTTGGGGGGTCTACACTGAAGCTTTCTTT. This gives the protein CASSSAWGVYTEAFF.

The chain links TRBV12-3 or TRBV12-4 to TRBJ1-1; maybe TRBD1 (5 bases). Trimming removed 6 bases from V and 10 bases from J, with 18 bases in between. This CDR3 is built from 13 residues. CDR3 in DNA: TGTGCCAGCAGCACTGTCCAGGGAGGTCCAGCTTTCTTT. This encodes CASSTVQGGPAFF.

This clonotype was observed a few times. V gene TRBV7-9 combines with J gene TRBJ2-1; D is possibly TRBD2 (7 bases). Between the trimmed V and J ends, which lost 7 bases and 4 bases, there was a span of 17 bases. The CDR3 contains 15 residues. Looked up from germline, CDR1 is SEHNR and CDR2 is FQNEAQ (reference sequence). CDR3 in amino acids: CASTQGGGGYNEQFF. The CDR3 DNA reads TGTGCCAGCACCCAAGGGGGAGGGGGTTACAATGAGCAGTTCTTC.

The chain links TRBV5-1 to TRBJ2-5; the D gene is possibly TRBD1 (5 bases). Germline V gene data show CDR1 as SGHRS and CDR2 as YFSETQ. This CDR3 is 14 amino acids long. The V gene lost 0 bases and the J gene lost 4 bases, with 10 bases spanning the gap. Written as DNA, the CDR3 is TGCGCCAGCAGCTTGGGCCAGGGTTCAGAGACCCAGTACTTC. Amino acid sequence: CASSLGQGSETQYF.

This clonotype was detected a few times. The chain links TRBV20-1 to TRBJ2-5; the D call may be TRBD1 or TRBD2 (5 bases each). Germline V lookup: CDR1 DFQATT, CDR2 SNEGSKA (reference sequence). CDR3 size: 13 residues. CDR3 in amino acids: CSVPVGAGETQYF. The CDR3 nucleotides read TGCAGCGTCCCCGTCGGGGCCGGAGAGACCCAGTACTTC.

This clonotype was observed once. The J gene is TRBJ2-3, the V gene TRBV5-1; D call uncertain. The CDR3 is 14 residues long. Deletions cut 0 bases from V and 3 bases from J, with 8 bases between. Germline values: CDR1 SGHRS, CDR2 YFSETQ. DNA of the CDR3: TGCGCCAGCAGCTTGGAAGTTTGTACAGATACGCAGTATTTT. It codes for CASSLEVCTDTQYF.

This clonotype turned up a few times. CDR3 loop: CASSQAGEPGEQYF. The CDR3 DNA sequence: TGTGCCAGCAGCCAGGCAGGGGAGCCCGGGGAGCAGTACTTC. The chain links TRBV9 to TRBJ2-7, with D possibly TRBD1 on 6 matching bases. This CDR3 is 14 amino acids long. The germline V and J ends were trimmed by 4 bases and 7 bases, with 18 bases remaining between them. The germline CDR1 and CDR2 sequences are SGDLS and YYNGEE.

Ten or more counts support this clonotype. The CDR3 DNA reads as TGCAGTGCTAGGGAGGGGAATTCACCCCTCCACTTT. Amino acid sequence: CSAREGNSPLHF. J is TRBJ1-6 and V is TRBV20-1; possibly TRBD1 for D (5 bases). CDR3 length: 12 amino acids. V lost 3 bases to trimming and J lost 7 bases, with 7 bases between them. The germline V gene has CDR1 DFQATT and CDR2 SNEGSKA (reference sequence).

The gene calls are TRBV11-3 and TRBJ2-1, with 7 bases lining up with TRBD1. The CDR3 is made up of 15 amino acids. The J segment lost 8 bases and the V segment lost 1 base, leaving 8 bases of the junction unmatched. In germline, CDR1 is SGHNT, CDR2 YENEEA. In DNA form, the CDR3 reads TGTGCCAGCAGCTTAGGCGCCAACAGGGGTGATGAGCAGTTCTTC. It yields the protein CASSLGANRGDEQFF. Variable domain in full (rest from reference TRBV11-3 and TRBJ2-1): EAGVVQSPRYKIIEKKQPVAFWCNPISGHNTLYWYLQNLGQGPELLIRYENEEAVDDSQLPKDRFSAERLKGVDSTLKIQPAELGDSAVYLCASSLGANRGDEQFFGPGTRLTVL.

V usage is TRBV20-1 and J usage is TRBJ2-5, with TRBD1 matching over 9 bases. Germline CDR1 reads DFQATT; CDR2 reads SNEGSKA (reference sequence). This CDR3 is built from 15 residues. Germline trimming cut 3 bases from V and 5 bases from J; bases unmatched to any gene: 10. The CDR3 here is CSASHRDRVPETQYF. In DNA, the CDR3 is TGCAGTGCTAGTCACCGGGACAGGGTCCCGGAGACCCAGTACTTC.

In its sample, this clonotype was seen many times. V gene TRBV5-1 combines with J gene TRBJ1-1; no reliable D call. V was shortened by 4 bases and J by 2 bases, with 9 bases between the two germline ends. The germline V gene encodes CDR1 SGHRS and CDR2 YFSETQ. The CDR3 consists of 13 residues. The CDR3 DNA sequence: TGCGCCAGCAGCCCGGGGATTAACACTGAAGCTTTCTTT. Its translation: CASSPGINTEAFF. The complete variable domain, with remaining parts taken from reference TRBV5-1 and TRBJ1-1, reads KAGVTQTPRYLIKTRGQQVTLSCSPISGHRSVSWYQQTPGQGLQFLFEYFSETQRNKGNFPGRFSGRQFSNSRSEMNVSTLELGDSALYLCASSPGINTEAFFGQGTRLTVV.

This clonotype has ten or more counts. This chain joins TRBV11-1 and TRBJ2-3; 7 bases agree with TRBD1. The V segment lost 6 bases and the J segment 2 bases; nucleotides outside the gene matches: 5. This CDR3 region has 14 residues. Germline V gene sequence: CDR1 SGHAT, CDR2 FQDESV (reference sequence). This CDR3 reads CASRGTAFTDTQYF. As DNA, the CDR3 is TGTGCCAGCAGGGGGACAGCCTTCACAGATACGCAGTATTTT.

This clonotype was detected only a few times. The chain has TRBV3-1 and TRBJ2-2; weak D call: TRBD2 (5 bases). The CDR3 sequence is 17 residues long. Germline V lookup: CDR1 LGHDT, CDR2 YNNKEL (reference sequence). Deletions cut 2 bases from V and 7 bases from J, with 20 bases between. CDR3 protein: CASSQRARAISGGELFF. DNA of the CDR3: TGTGCCAGCAGCCAACGGGCGCGGGCGATCAGTGGCGGGGAGCTGTTTTTT.

V and J are TRBV6-1 and TRBJ1-2; a possible D gene is TRBD1 (6 bases). V lost 7 bases to trimming and J lost 2 bases, with 17 bases between them. The CDR3 runs 15 residues. Germline loops: CDR1 MNHNS, CDR2 SASEGT. The CDR3 bases are TGTGCCAGCACCGATCCGGGACACCTAAACTATGGCTACACCTTC. It translates to CASTDPGHLNYGYTF.

There are many counts of this clonotype. The rearrangement joins TRBV5-1 to TRBJ2-2, with 8 bases fitting TRBD1. The germline V gene encodes CDR1 SGHRS and CDR2 YFSETQ. With 4 bases clipped from V and 8 bases from J, the junction kept 4 bases outside the gene matches. The CDR3 is 13 amino acids. The CDR3 reads CASSPDRAGELFF. As DNA, the CDR3 is TGCGCCAGCAGCCCGGACAGGGCTGGGGAGCTGTTTTTT.

There are many counts of this clonotype. CDR3 sequence: CASSLGDRSVEQFF. The CDR3 DNA follows: TGTGCCAGCAGCTTAGGGGACAGGTCTGTGGAGCAGTTCTTC. This chain joins TRBV7-8 and TRBJ2-1; TRBD1 aligns across 8 bases. The CDR3 consists of 14 residues. Trimming at V came to 1 base and at J to 10 bases, leaving 6 bases not matched to a gene. In germline, CDR1 is SGHVS, CDR2 FQNEAQ.

At least ten counts were recorded for this clonotype. Here the CDR3 reads CASSLGTQTGELFF. The CDR3 nucleotides are TGTGCCAGCAGTTTAGGGACTCAGACCGGGGAGCTGTTTTTT. The chain carries TRBV12-3 or TRBV12-4 and TRBJ2-2; TRBD2 is a possible D gene (5 bases). V was shortened by 1 base and J by 5 bases, with 8 bases between the two germline ends. The CDR3 totals 14 residues.

The chain carries TRBV18 and TRBJ2-5; no firm D call. V was cut by 1 base and J by 3 bases, with 9 bases left in between. Germline lookup yields CDR1 KGHSH and CDR2 LQKENI. The CDR3 extends over 14 amino acids. The CDR3, as DNA: TGTGCCAGCTCACCACTAGTAAGGGAAGAGACCCAGTACTTC. Protein product: CASSPLVREETQYF.